The rows below give T cell receptor beta chains drawn from one sample of a study of blood T cells in healthy people across ages. Using its own MiXCR run on the 5' RACE reads, TCRdb lists one record per CDR3 protein. The repertoire holds 1.5 million to 1.9 million distinct CDR3 sequences, with 35% to 45% as singletons. The sequenced sample consisted of blood. These receptors were obtained from a woman aged 18-29 years in good health. Each CDR3 is given with its conserved first and last residue. A D gene is named only where the DNA matches it firmly. Some rows mark clone size as missing; the rest say once, few, many or name a class of expanded clone.

J	D	V	size	DNA	CDR3
TRBJ2-3	TRBD2	TRBV5-1	few	TGCGCCACCAGACTAGCGCAGGGCGTGGATACGCAGTATTTT	CATRLAQGVDTQYF
TRBJ2-3	-	TRBV7-2	few	TGTGCCAGCAGCCAATACGGAACCACAGATACGCAGTATTTT	CASSQYGTTDTQYF
TRBJ2-5	-	TRBV20-1	-	TGCAGTGCTAGCAGGACGCTCATAGAGGAGACCCAGTACTTC	CSASRTLIEETQYF
TRBJ1-1	-	TRBV3-1	few	TGTGCCAGCAGCCAATCCGGGACGCCGGGGAAGGCTTTCTTT	CASSQSGTPGKAFF
TRBJ2-6	-	TRBV9	-	TGTGCCAGCAGGCCCAGGGAGAGCTCTGGGGCCAACGTCCTGACTTTC	CASRPRESSGANVLTF
TRBJ2-7	-	TRBV6-5	few	TGTGCCAGCAGTTATGTTGGGGCCAGATTCTACGAGCAGTACTTC	CASSYVGARFYEQYF
TRBJ2-1	-	TRBV7-2	few	TGTGCCAGCAGCTTAGGCTGGCTACGGTCCTACAATGAGCAGTTCTTC	CASSLGWLRSYNEQFF
TRBJ2-7	-	TRBV5-4	-	TGTGCCAGCAGCCCCCTGGGGGGCAGCTCCTACAATGAGCAGTACTTC	CASSPLGGSSYNEQYF
TRBJ1-2	-	TRBV7-2	many	TGTGCCAGCACCAGGACCGGGAGACCGAACTATGGCTACACCTTC	CASTRTGRPNYGYTF
TRBJ2-1	-	TRBV27	few	TGTGCCACTAAACATGGGTACTACAATGAGCAGTTCTTC	CATKHGYYNEQFF
TRBJ2-7	TRBD2	TRBV20-1	-	TGCAGTGCTAGTGGTACCCAGGGCGGGAGGGTCCTCCCAGACCTCTACGAGCAGTACTTC	CSASGTQGGRVLPDLYEQYF
TRBJ2-1	TRBD2	TRBV7-8	-	TGTGCCAGCAGCTTAGTTACTAGCGGGGGGAGCTCCTACAATGAGCAGTTCTTC	CASSLVTSGGSSYNEQFF
TRBJ2-7	-	TRBV27	few	TGTGCCAGCAGCGGGGGACCCATTGCCGAGCAGTACTTC	CASSGGPIAEQYF
TRBJ2-1	-	TRBV10-3	-	TGTGCCATCAGTGGTCAGGTGAAGAATTACAATGAGCAGTTCTTC	CAISGQVKNYNEQFF
TRBJ2-6	-	TRBV27	few	TGTGCCAGCAGTTCCGCAGCGTTCTCTGGGGCCAACGTCCTGACTTTC	CASSSAAFSGANVLTF
TRBJ1-2	TRBD1	TRBV29-1	many	TGCAGCGTCCCAGGGGGCTATGGCTACACCTTC	CSVPGGYGYTF
TRBJ2-3	-	TRBV11-2	once	TGTGCCAGCAGCTTATTCTCGATTAGCACAGATACGCAGTATTTT	CASSLFSISTDTQYF
TRBJ1-1	-	TRBV12-3/TRBV12-4	-	TGTGCCAGCAGTCCCACAGTAGTAGGAGCTTTCTTT	CASSPTVVGAFF
TRBJ2-1	TRBD2	TRBV12-3/TRBV12-4	few	TGTGCCAGCAGCCCATTTCCAGCGGGAGGTTACAATGAGCAGTTCTTC	CASSPFPAGGYNEQFF
TRBJ2-1	-	TRBV20-1	-	TGCAGTGCCGGGAGACCGAGACCGATCTACAATGAGCAGCTCTTC	CSAGRPRPIYNEQLF
TRBJ2-7	-	TRBV29-1	-	TGCACCGTACGGACCGCTGGCGAGCGGTACTTC	CTVRTAGERYF
TRBJ2-1	-	TRBV29-1	many	TGCAGCGTTGAGCTTGGGGCTGCCTACAATGAGCAGTTCTTC	CSVELGAAYNEQFF